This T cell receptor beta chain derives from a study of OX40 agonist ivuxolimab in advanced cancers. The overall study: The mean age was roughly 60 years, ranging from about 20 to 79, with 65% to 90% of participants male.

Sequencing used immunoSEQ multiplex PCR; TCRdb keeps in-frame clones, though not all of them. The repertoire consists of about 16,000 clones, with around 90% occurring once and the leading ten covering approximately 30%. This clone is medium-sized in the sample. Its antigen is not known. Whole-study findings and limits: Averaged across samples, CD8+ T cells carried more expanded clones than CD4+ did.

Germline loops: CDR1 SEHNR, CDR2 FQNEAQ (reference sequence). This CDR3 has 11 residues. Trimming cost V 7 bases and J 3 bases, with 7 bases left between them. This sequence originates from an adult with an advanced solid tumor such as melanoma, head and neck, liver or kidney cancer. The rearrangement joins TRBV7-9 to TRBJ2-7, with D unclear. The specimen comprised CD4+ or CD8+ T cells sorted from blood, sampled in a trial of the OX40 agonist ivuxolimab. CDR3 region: CASISGYEQYF. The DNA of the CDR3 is TGTGCCAGCATCTCGGGCTACGAGCAGTACTTC.